The 26 T cell receptor beta chains below all came from one sample that was sequenced in a study of PD-1 blockade in classical Hodgkin lymphoma. Relapse after autologous stem cell transplantation occurred in every patient, and brentuximab vedotin exposure varied. The protocol was immunoSEQ multiplex PCR, while the TCRdb copy is restricted to in-frame clones and leaves out a portion. The repertoire holds 40,000 to 50,000 clones, with just under 80% as singletons. The sequencing here drew on peripheral blood mononuclear cells (PBMCs), taken at baseline. The receptor source for this set is a human donor with classical Hodgkin lymphoma.

The V gene is TRBV5-6, the J gene TRBJ2-5, with 10 positions matching TRBD1. Germline trimming cut 4 bases from V and 4 bases from J; bases unmatched to any gene: 1. The CDR3 contains 13 residues. The germline gives CDR1 SGHDT, CDR2 YYEEEE. CDR3 protein: CASSGTGVETQYF. In nucleotides, the CDR3 is TGTGCCAGCAGCGGGACAGGGGTAGAGACCCAGTACTTC.

The chain uses TRBV7-2 and TRBJ2-7; TRBD2 agrees at 7 bases. The CDR3 covers 15 residues. The V and J ends lost 1 base and 1 base, in that order; junction bases with no gene match: 4. The germline CDR1 and CDR2 sequences are SGHTA and FQGNSA. The CDR3, as DNA: TGTGCCAGCAGCTTAGGGCCCGGGGGGTCCTACGAGCAGTACTTC. Translating it yields CASSLGPGGSYEQYF.

There are a few counts of this clone. V usage is TRBV7-9 and J usage is TRBJ1-5, with 9 bases matching TRBD1. Germline V gene sequence: CDR1 SEHNR, CDR2 FQNEAQ (reference sequence). This CDR3 comprises 15 residues. Losses at the gene ends were 5 bases for V and 7 bases for J; bases not matched to a gene: 9. The CDR3, as DNA: TGTGCCAGCAGCCCTACAGGGGGCGCAGGGCAGCCCCAGCATTTT. Its protein product is CASSPTGGAGQPQHF.

In this sample, this clone turned up once. The gene calls are TRBV5-1 and TRBJ2-2; tentative D call: TRBD1 (6 bases). Deletions cut 0 bases from V and 6 bases from J, with 6 bases between. The CDR3 has 13 residues. Germline lookup yields CDR1 SGHRS and CDR2 YFSETQ. This CDR3 reads CASSLEGAGELFF. The CDR3 DNA sequence: TGCGCCAGCAGCTTGGAGGGGGCCGGGGAGCTGTTTTTT.

The V gene is TRBV7-2, the J gene TRBJ2-1, with 8 bases lining up with TRBD2. Trimming took 4 bases from V and 4 from J; bases not matched to a gene: 6. CDR3 length: 15 amino acids. Per germline, CDR1 SGHTA and CDR2 FQGNSA. Here the CDR3 reads CASSYVAGRYNEQFF. The CDR3 nucleotides read TGTGCCAGCAGCTATGTAGCGGGGAGATACAATGAGCAGTTCTTC.

The V and J genes are TRBV7-9 and TRBJ2-5; D may be TRBD1 (6 bases). The V end was cut by 5 bases, the J end by 1 base, with 11 bases between. This CDR3 spans 14 amino acids. Germline CDR1 SEHNR, CDR2 FQNEAQ (reference sequence). The CDR3 spells CASSAWDIQETQYF. Here the CDR3 DNA reads TGTGCCAGCAGCGCCTGGGACATCCAAGAGACCCAGTACTTC.

A few counts support this clone. The chain carries TRBV6-5 and TRBJ2-7; D remains unclear. This CDR3 spans 12 amino acids. The germline V and J ends were trimmed by 9 bases and 0 bases, with 9 bases remaining between them. Germline CDR1 is MNHEY and CDR2 is SVGAGI. CDR3 sequence: CASQDGSYEQYF. CDR3 coding DNA: TGTGCCAGTCAGGACGGCTCCTACGAGCAGTACTTC.

The DNA for the CDR3 is TGTGCCAGCAGCTATCGACAGGTAGCCAAAAACATTCAGTACTTC. Amino acids: CASSYRQVAKNIQYF. The V call is TRBV7-2, the J call TRBJ2-4; TRBD1 is a possible D gene (6 bases). The CDR3 has 15 residues. Germline values: CDR1 SGHTA, CDR2 FQGNSA. Trimming removed 4 bases at V and 0 bases at J, with 10 bases between.

This chain connects TRBV4-1 to TRBJ2-7; D gene unclear. This CDR3 comprises 16 residues. The V end was cut by 3 bases, the J end by 0 bases, with 15 bases between. Germline V lookup: CDR1 MGHRA, CDR2 YSYEKL. The CDR3 loop is CASSQDPTRSSYEQYF. Here the CDR3 DNA reads TGCGCCAGCAGCCAGGACCCGACACGGAGCTCCTACGAGCAGTACTTC.

The chain employs TRBV7-8 and TRBJ1-1, with 7 bases identical to TRBD1. The CDR3 is 12 amino acids. Germline V lookup: CDR1 SGHVS, CDR2 FQNEAQ. J was trimmed by 11 bases and V by 5 bases; bases with no gene match: 8. CDR3 sequence reads: CASSRRDSTAFF. CDR3 bases: TGTGCCAGCAGCAGACGGGACAGTACTGCTTTCTTT.

The chain recombines TRBV11-2 with TRBJ2-1, with no clear D. Germline lookup yields CDR1 SGHAT and CDR2 FQNNGV. The CDR3 consists of 15 residues. Trimming removed 5 bases at V and 0 bases at J, with 11 bases between. The CDR3 DNA is TGTGCCAGCAGCCCATTCATGAGCTCCTACAATGAGCAGTTCTTC. Its translation is CASSPFMSSYNEQFF.

This clone was recorded only once. One junction end does not reproduce the germline sequence, and a read error may be involved. The rearrangement uses TRBV6-5 and TRBJ2-7; 10 bases are shared with TRBD1. The CDR3 is 15 amino acids. Germline V CDR1 and CDR2: MNHEY, SVGAGI. For the CDR3, the DNA is TGCGCCAGCAGCCCTGGGACAGGGGAGGGATACGAGCAGTACTTC. It yields the protein CASSPGTGEGYEQYF.

The genes are TRBV6-6 and TRBJ2-2; D may be TRBD1 or TRBD2 (5 bases each). The germline gives CDR1 MNHNY, CDR2 SVGAGI (reference sequence). The CDR3 runs 15 residues. Between the trimmed V and J ends, which lost 6 bases and 1 base, there was a span of 12 bases. This CDR3 is CASRHRDRNTGELFF. The CDR3 DNA follows: TGTGCCAGCAGACACCGGGACCGGAACACCGGGGAGCTGTTTTTT.

The V and J genes are TRBV27 and TRBJ2-2; the D gene is possibly TRBD1 (6 bases). The CDR3 is made up of 16 amino acids. The V end lost 4 bases, the J end lost 0 bases, and 12 bases lay between the germline ends. The germline gives CDR1 MNHEY, CDR2 SMNVEV (reference sequence). CDR3 loop: CASSSYRAPNTGELFF. Written as DNA, the CDR3 is TGTGCCAGCAGTTCCTACAGGGCCCCGAACACCGGGGAGCTGTTTTTT.

This clone was observed a few times. The chain links TRBV4-1 to TRBJ1-2; D not certain. There are 15 residues in the CDR3. The V end lost 0 bases, the J end lost 2 bases, and 10 bases lay between the germline ends. Germline loops: CDR1 MGHRA, CDR2 YSYEKL. CDR3 sequence reads: CASSQDTSRNYGYTF. Here the CDR3 DNA reads TGCGCCAGCAGCCAAGACACATCCAGGAACTATGGCTACACCTTC.

This chain uses TRBV6-6 with TRBJ2-7; the match to TRBD1 covers 10 bases. From germline, CDR1 is MNHNY and CDR2 SVGAGI (reference sequence). V trimming: 0 bases; J trimming: 2 bases; junction bases outside the gene matches: 4. The CDR3 runs to 16 residues. The CDR3 bases are TGTGCCAGCAGTTACTCGGTAGGGACAGGGGCCTACGAGCAGTACTTC. It specifies CASSYSVGTGAYEQYF.

The gene calls are TRBV7-6 and TRBJ1-2; D might be TRBD1 (5 bases). Germline V lookup: CDR1 SGHVS, CDR2 FNYEAQ. Deletions cut 5 bases from V and 5 bases from J, with 18 bases between. The CDR3 loop spans 15 amino acids. The chain's CDR3 is CASSPEGAGRYGYTF. CDR3 DNA: TGTGCCAGCAGCCCCGAAGGGGCTGGGCGTTATGGCTACACCTTC.

The chain uses TRBV7-6 and TRBJ2-5; 9 bases are shared with TRBD2. The CDR3 consists of 16 residues. Germline V gives CDR1 SGHVS, CDR2 FNYEAQ. After removal of 2 bases from V and 5 bases from J, the junction contained 9 bases not matched to a gene. CDR3 nucleotides: TGTGCCAGCAGCTTAACGGCCCTAGCGGGGTTGGAGACCCAGTACTTC. It specifies CASSLTALAGLETQYF. Complete variable domain (other parts from reference TRBV7-6 and TRBJ2-5): GAGVSQSPRYKVTKRGQDVALRCDPISGHVSLYWYRQALGQGPEFLTYFNYEAQQDKSGLPNDRFSAERPEGSISTLTIQRTEQRDSAMYRCASSLTALAGLETQYFGPGTRLLVL.

The rearrangement links TRBV7-3 to TRBJ2-7; the D gene is possibly TRBD2 (6 bases). The germline V gene has CDR1 SGHTA and CDR2 FQGTGA. V was trimmed by 2 bases and J by 6 bases, leaving 11 bases between them. The CDR3 loop spans 13 amino acids. The CDR3 spells CASSLEGDSEQYF. The CDR3 bases are TGTGCCAGCAGCTTAGAAGGGGACTCCGAGCAGTACTTC.

This clone was counted once. V gene TRBV6-6 combines with J gene TRBJ2-7; a possible D gene is TRBD1 (5 bases). Per germline, CDR1 MNHNY and CDR2 SVGAGI (reference sequence). The CDR3 loop spans 15 amino acids. V was cut by 10 bases and J by 2 bases, with 21 bases left in between. The DNA for the CDR3 is TGTGCCACCATCCCAAACCCGACAGTGGCCTACGAGCAGTACTTC. Its translation: CATIPNPTVAYEQYF.

The chain carries TRBV2 and TRBJ2-5; D possibly corresponds to TRBD2 (5 bases). Between the trimmed V and J ends, which lost 3 bases and 6 bases, there was a span of 8 bases. The CDR3 spans 12 residues. Per germline, CDR1 SNHLY and CDR2 FYNNEI. CDR3 nucleotide sequence: TGTGCCAGCAGTGATCGGGGTCAGACCCAGTACTTC. It specifies CASSDRGQTQYF.

The chain recombines TRBV2 with TRBJ1-2, with D possibly being TRBD1 (6 bases). V was cut by 6 bases and J by 4 bases, with 9 bases left in between. Germline V gene lookup returns CDR1 SNHLY and CDR2 FYNNEI. CDR3 length equals 12 residues. The CDR3, as DNA: TGTGCCAGCAGCGCGGACAGCTATGGCTACACCTTC. This translates into CASSADSYGYTF.

This chain connects TRBV7-8 to TRBJ2-7; 8 positions agree with TRBD2. Germline V gene data show CDR1 as SGHVS and CDR2 as FQNEAQ. CDR3 length: 15 residues. With V trimmed by 5 bases and J by 0 bases, 6 bases remained unmatched. CDR3 residues: CASSPREGRSYEQYF. CDR3 sequence (DNA): TGTGCCAGCAGCCCCCGGGAGGGCCGCTCCTACGAGCAGTACTTC.

V and J are TRBV7-2 and TRBJ2-3, with D unclear. The CDR3 runs 14 residues. Trimming removed 1 base from V and 5 bases from J, with 10 bases in between. Germline CDR1 and CDR2: SGHTA and FQGNSA. The chain's CDR3 is CASSLGLDGDTQYF. As DNA, the CDR3 is TGTGCCAGCAGCTTAGGACTTGACGGAGATACGCAGTATTTT.

The chain is built from TRBV19 and TRBJ2-3; tentative D call: TRBD2 (7 bases). The germline V gene has CDR1 LNHDA and CDR2 SQIVND (reference sequence). The length of the CDR3 is 15 residues. Deletions cut 5 bases from V and 2 bases from J, with 14 bases between. The CDR3 region is CASSARGAATDTQYF. The CDR3, as DNA: TGTGCCAGTAGTGCTCGGGGGGCCGCCACAGATACGCAGTATTTT.

A few counts support this clone. CDR3 protein: CASSQDYGPVYEQYF. The CDR3 region has the DNA TGCGCCAGCAGCCAAGATTACGGCCCCGTCTACGAGCAGTACTTC. The chain has TRBV4-3 and TRBJ2-7, with D unclear. Per germline, CDR1 LGHNA and CDR2 YSLEER. The CDR3 totals 15 residues. Trimming took off 0 bases at V and 3 bases at J, with 12 bases between the two ends.